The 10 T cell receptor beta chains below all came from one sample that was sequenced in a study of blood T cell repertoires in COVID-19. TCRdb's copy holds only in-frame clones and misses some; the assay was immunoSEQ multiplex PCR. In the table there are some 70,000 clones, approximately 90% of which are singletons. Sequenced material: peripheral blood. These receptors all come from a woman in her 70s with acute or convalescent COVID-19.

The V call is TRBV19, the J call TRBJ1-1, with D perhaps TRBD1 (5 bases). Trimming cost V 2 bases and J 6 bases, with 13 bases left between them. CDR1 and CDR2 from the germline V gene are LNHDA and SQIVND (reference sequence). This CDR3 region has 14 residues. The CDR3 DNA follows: TGTGCCAGTAGTATACAGGGAGGAGGGGCTGAAGCTTTCTTT. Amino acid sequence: CASSIQGGGAEAFF.

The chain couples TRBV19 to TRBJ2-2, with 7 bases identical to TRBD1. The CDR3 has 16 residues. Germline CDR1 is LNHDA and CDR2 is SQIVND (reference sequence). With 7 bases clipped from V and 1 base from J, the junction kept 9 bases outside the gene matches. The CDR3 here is CASNTPGQRNTGELFF. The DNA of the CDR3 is TGTGCCAGTAATACCCCGGGACAGAGGAACACCGGGGAGCTGTTTTTT.

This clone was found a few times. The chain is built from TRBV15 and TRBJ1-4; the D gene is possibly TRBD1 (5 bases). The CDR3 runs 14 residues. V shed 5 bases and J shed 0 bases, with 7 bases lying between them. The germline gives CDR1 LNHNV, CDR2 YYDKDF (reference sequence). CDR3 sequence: CATSWGATNEKLFF. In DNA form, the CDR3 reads TGTGCCACCAGCTGGGGGGCAACTAATGAAAAACTGTTTTTT.

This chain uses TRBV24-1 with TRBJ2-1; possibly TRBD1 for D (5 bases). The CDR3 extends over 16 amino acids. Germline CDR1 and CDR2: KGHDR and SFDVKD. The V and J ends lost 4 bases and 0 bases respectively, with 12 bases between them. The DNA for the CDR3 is TGTGCCACCAGTGAGATGGGGCATAGCTCCTACAATGAGCAGTTCTTC. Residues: CATSEMGHSSYNEQFF.

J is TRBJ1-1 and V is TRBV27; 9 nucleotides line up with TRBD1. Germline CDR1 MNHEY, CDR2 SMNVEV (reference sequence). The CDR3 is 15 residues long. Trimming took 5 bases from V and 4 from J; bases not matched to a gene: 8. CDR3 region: CASSPPTGGGTEAFF. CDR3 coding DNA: TGTGCCAGCAGTCCCCCAACAGGGGGCGGCACTGAAGCTTTCTTT.

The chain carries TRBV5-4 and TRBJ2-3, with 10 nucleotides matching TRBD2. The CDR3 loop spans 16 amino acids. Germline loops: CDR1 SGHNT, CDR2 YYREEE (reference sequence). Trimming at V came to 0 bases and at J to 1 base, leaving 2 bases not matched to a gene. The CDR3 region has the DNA TGTGCCAGCAGCTTGGGAGGGACTAGCGGCACAGATACGCAGTATTTT. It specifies CASSLGGTSGTDTQYF.

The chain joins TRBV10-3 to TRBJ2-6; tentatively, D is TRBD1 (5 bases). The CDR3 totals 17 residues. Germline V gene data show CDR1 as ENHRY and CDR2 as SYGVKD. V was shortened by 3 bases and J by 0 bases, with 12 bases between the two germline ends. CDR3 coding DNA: TGTGCCATCAGTGATCGAGAGGACATCTCTGGGGCCAACGTCCTGACTTTC. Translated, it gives CAISDREDISGANVLTF.

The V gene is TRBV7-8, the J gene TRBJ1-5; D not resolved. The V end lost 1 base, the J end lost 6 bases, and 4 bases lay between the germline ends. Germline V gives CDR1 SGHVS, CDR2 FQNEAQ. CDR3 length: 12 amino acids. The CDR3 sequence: CASSLGSQPQHF. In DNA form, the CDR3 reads TGTGCCAGCAGCTTAGGTAGTCAGCCCCAGCATTTT.

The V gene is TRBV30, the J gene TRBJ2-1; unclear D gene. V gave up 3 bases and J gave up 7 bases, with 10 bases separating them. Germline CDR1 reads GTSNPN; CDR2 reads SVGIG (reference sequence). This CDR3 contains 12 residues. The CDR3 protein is CAWRVHGNEQFF. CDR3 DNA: TGTGCCTGGAGGGTGCACGGTAATGAGCAGTTCTTC.

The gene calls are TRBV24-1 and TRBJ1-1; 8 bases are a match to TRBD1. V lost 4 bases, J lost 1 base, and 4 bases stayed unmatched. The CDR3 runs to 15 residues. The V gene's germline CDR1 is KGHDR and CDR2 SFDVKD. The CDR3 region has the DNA TGTGCCACCAGTGACTCTGGGACAGGGAACACTGAAGCTTTCTTT. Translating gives CATSDSGTGNTEAFF.